This T cell receptor beta chain came from a study of blood T cell repertoires in COVID-19 (dated by TCRdb to 2020 to 2021). Turning to the overall study: Collaborator samples came from the United States, Italy and Spain and covered acute and convalescent phases of COVID-19. The prospective study material was composed of cDNA or gDNA derived from T cells, B-cell-depleted T cells, or PBMCs. Subjects who had been exposed to COVID-19, were actively infected with it, or had recovered from it provided the deeply sampled blood TCRbeta repertoires that made up the dataset. The repertoires were released in a freely available public database intended as a resource for research on the immune response to SARS-CoV-2. The samples were drawn from the first 160 participants of the ongoing ImmuneRACE study and from some 1,300 subjects provided by 6 global collaborators. A de-identified subject ID, COVID-19 status, age in years and sex were almost always included in the sample metadata. HLA class I and class II types, where available, came from metadata supplied by the sample provider rather than from assay-based typing.

Broad study findings and their caveats: How much clinical and demographic metadata was included differed by source and by participant, and the metadata was provided uncurated.

In the prospective study, participants were roughly 18 to 100 years old, resided in 24 geographic areas of the United States, and were enrolled through a virtual design. In the prospective study, cohorts were assigned on the basis of participant-reported clinical history obtained from a screening survey and a study questionnaire. ImmuneRACE Cohort 3 recovered participants were defined by two consecutive negative NP/OP PCR tests, healthcare professional clearance, or symptom resolution. In the prospective study, whole blood, serum and a nasopharyngeal or oropharyngeal swab were collected from each participant by mobile phlebotomists. Prospective study participants could optionally give additional blood draws and questionnaires over an approximately two-month period. Blood samples from the prospective study were shipped frozen or at room temperature prior to DNA extraction. Spanning cysteine to phenylalanine, the CDR3 consists of 14 amino acids. The retained sequence is limited to the CDR3, 42 bases, with the frame set at the first base. From the germline V gene, CDR1 is SGHTA and CDR2 is FQGNSA. V is cut back by 5 bases and J by 4 bases, with 4 bases in the junction unmatched.

The immunoSEQ Assay, a bias-controlled multiplex PCR, was used to amplify TCRbeta CDR3 regions from genomic DNA. In the original analysis: Nucleated cell counts per sample were estimated from amplification of reference gene primers within the assay. To quantify the absolute abundance of each unique TCRbeta CDR3 rearrangement, sequence reads were collapsed and filtered. Productive Simpson clonality was computed per sample as the square root of Simpson's diversity index over productive rearrangements. TCRdb limited this immuneACCESS table to in-frame rearrangements with V and J called. A share of clones is missing; checked studies link under half to unresolved V genes, and the rest is unexplained. V, J and clone size derive from that table, while D and trimming were established from the DNA sequence. This sample has hundreds of thousands of clones in its table, and 85% to 90% of those were observed once. The leading ten clones occupy about 14% of the sample.

Worth noting for this clone: The clone's antigen remains unknown. Base qualities are not at hand, and no much larger clone is one base apart.

This sequence originates from a man between 18 and 29 years old who had recovered from COVID-19. The sequencing sample was made of PBMCs or T cells enriched from blood (not recorded which). This sequence uses TRBV7-2 and TRBJ2-1; 8 nucleotides in the junction match TRBD1. The CDR3 has the sequence CASSLTGVYNEQFF. The DNA sequence follows: TGTGCCAGCAGCCTGACAGGGGTTTACAATGAGCAGTTCTTC.